This T cell receptor beta chain was recorded in a study of T cells after yellow fever vaccination. In TCRdb, the 5' RACE reads were re-called with MiXCR into one record per CDR3 protein. The sample comprises approximately 85,000 distinct CDR3 sequences, 10% to 15% of which are singletons, and around 23% rests with the top ten. This clonotype was detected ten times or more. The germline V gene has CDR1 MNHNY and CDR2 SVGAGI (reference sequence). The CDR3 sequence is 13 residues long. Trimming took off 2 bases at V and 8 bases at J, with 12 bases between the two ends. The sample consisted of CD8+ T cells not binding an NS4B(214-222) dextramer, sorted from PBMCs, taken more than 20 days after the first yellow fever vaccination. The source is a man between 18 and 29 years old who received the YFV17D yellow fever vaccine. The rearrangement links TRBV6-6 to TRBJ1-1; D is unclear. The DNA for the CDR3 is TGTGCCAGCAGTTACCGCATGGCGGGAGAAGCTTTCTTT. Protein product: CASSYRMAGEAFF.